This TCR beta chain came from a study of shared clonotypes between healthy human individuals. Naive CD8 cells were CD45RO-negative, positively selected for CCR7, excluding terminally differentiated effector memory CD45RA+ cells. The test was conducted at deep level. Sorted-subset replicate PCRs used 150 to 200 ng DNA, tens of thousands of T cell genomes. Source study methods: For the immunoSEQ data, sequences were junction-only without quality scores, so filtering differed. Clones were read by immunoSEQ multiplex PCR, and TCRdb kept only the in-frame ones, dropping some. Clone size and the V and J calls come from that table; the DNA yielded D and trimming. The data hold about 2.1 million clones, with approximately 94% observed a single time. CDR3 length: 16 amino acids.

The sample taken for sequencing was naive CD8+ T cells from PBMCs. The chain couples TRBV21-1 to TRBJ2-3; the table's D call, TRBD1, has no DNA check behind it. TRBV21-1 is a pseudogene segment. This clonotype originated in a man younger than 30 in good health. Some clones in this sample may be carry-over from other donors' samples. The CDR3 DNA reads as TGTGCCAGCAGCAAAAGCGGCAGGGGTGGCACAGATACGCAGTATTTT. It codes for CASSKSGRGGTDTQYF.